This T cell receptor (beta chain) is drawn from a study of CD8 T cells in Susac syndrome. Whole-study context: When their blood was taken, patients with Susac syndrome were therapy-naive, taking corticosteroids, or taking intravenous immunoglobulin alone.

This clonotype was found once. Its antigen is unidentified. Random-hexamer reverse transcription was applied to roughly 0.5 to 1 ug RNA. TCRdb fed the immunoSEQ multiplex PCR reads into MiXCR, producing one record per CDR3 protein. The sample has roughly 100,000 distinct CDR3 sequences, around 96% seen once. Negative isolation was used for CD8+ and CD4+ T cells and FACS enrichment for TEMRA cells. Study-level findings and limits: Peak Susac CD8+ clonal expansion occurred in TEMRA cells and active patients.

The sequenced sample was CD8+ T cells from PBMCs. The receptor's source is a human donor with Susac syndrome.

The CDR3: CAWSVRGGDTQYF. The CDR3 bases are TGTGCCTGGAGTGTACGAGGGGGAGATACGCAGTATTTT. The chain has TRBV30 and TRBJ2-3; the D gene is possibly TRBD1 (6 bases). V was pared by 0 bases and J by 5 bases, with 9 bases between. The germline V gene has CDR1 GTSNPN and CDR2 SVGIG (reference sequence). The CDR3 contains 13 residues.